A single sample gave rise to the 9 T cell receptor beta chains below, sequenced in a study of shared clonotypes between healthy human individuals. Profiled with immunoSEQ multiplex PCR; TCRdb holds only in-frame clones, not every one. In the table there are about 1 million clones, under 80% of which are singletons. Source material: memory CD4+ T cells sorted from blood. Indicated subset: CD45RA-negative fraction. The receptor source for this set is a man aged 18 to 29 in good health.

J is TRBJ1-3 and V is TRBV7-2; D perhaps matches TRBD1 (6 bases). Trimming took 4 bases from V and 4 from J, leaving 14 bases between them. The germline V gene encodes CDR1 SGHTA and CDR2 FQGNSA. This CDR3 has 15 residues. CDR3 nucleotide sequence: TGTGCCAGCAGCTCTTCTTTGGGGGCCGGAAACACCATATATTTT. As protein: CASSSSLGAGNTIYF.

This clone was detected a few times. The chain recombines TRBV2 with TRBJ1-1; D uncertain. The germline V gene encodes CDR1 SNHLY and CDR2 FYNNEI. The V gene lost 4 bases and the J gene lost 2 bases, with 5 bases spanning the gap. This CDR3 spans 12 amino acids. The CDR3 sequence is CASSVLNTEAFF. In DNA form, the CDR3 reads TGTGCCAGCAGTGTACTAAACACTGAAGCTTTCTTT. The full variable domain, in which reference TRBV2 and TRBJ1-1 provide the parts outside the CDR3, is EPEVTQTPSHQVTQMGQEVILRCVPISNHLYFYWYRQILGQKVEFLVSFYNNEISEKSEIFDDQFSVERPDGSNFTLKIRSTKLEDSAMYFCASSVLNTEAFFGQGTRLTVV.

V and J are TRBV30 and TRBJ1-2, with 7 bases identical to TRBD1. The CDR3 is 13 amino acids. The germline V gene has CDR1 GTSNPN and CDR2 SVGIG (reference sequence). After removal of 3 bases from V and 5 bases from J, the junction contained 6 bases not matched to a gene. CDR3 sequence (DNA): TGTGCCTGGAGGGACGGGACAGATTATGGCTACACCTTC. Encoded protein: CAWRDGTDYGYTF.

The V and J genes are TRBV28 and TRBJ2-7, with D perhaps matching TRBD1 (6 bases). CDR3 length: 13 residues. V was pared by 6 bases and J by 4 bases, with 13 bases between. Germline V lookup: CDR1 MDHEN, CDR2 SYDVKM. CDR3: CASRTGGRYEQYF. The DNA of the CDR3 is TGTGCCAGCAGAACTGGGGGCCGATACGAGCAGTACTTC. Based on the CDR3 plus reference TRBV28 and TRBJ2-7, the full variable domain is DVKVTQSSRYLVKRTGEKVFLECVQDMDHENMFWYRQDPGLGLRLIYFSYDVKMKEKGDIPEGYSVSREKKERFSLILESASTNQTSMYLCASRTGGRYEQYFGPGTRLTVT.

This clone occurred once. J is TRBJ1-3 and V is TRBV30; no reliable D call. V lost 4 bases, J lost 0 bases, and 10 bases lay in between. There are 14 residues in the CDR3. The germline V gene has CDR1 GTSNPN and CDR2 SVGIG (reference sequence). DNA of the CDR3: TGTGCCTGGATGGGCACCCTCTCTGGAAACACCATATATTTT. The encoded protein is CAWMGTLSGNTIYF.

The V call is TRBV21-1, the J call TRBJ1-5; TRBD1 is the table's D call and was not checked against the DNA. TRBV21-1 is tagged as a pseudogene. The CDR3 has 15 residues. The chain's CDR3 is CASTGRGASNQPQHF. CDR3 DNA: TGTGCCAGCACCGGCAGGGGGGCAAGCAATCAGCCCCAGCATTTT.

The rearrangement joins TRBV30 to TRBJ2-3, with 11 bases fitting TRBD1. Unmatched junction bases numbered 3, after V lost 4 bases and J lost 3 bases. The germline gives CDR1 GTSNPN, CDR2 SVGIG (reference sequence). This CDR3 has 14 residues. The CDR3 nucleotides are TGTGCCTGGAACCGGGACAGGGGGACAGATACGCAGTATTTT. The encoded protein is CAWNRDRGTDTQYF.

The gene calls are TRBV6-5 and TRBJ2-1, with 9 bases fitting TRBD2. Per the germline V gene, CDR1 is MNHEY and CDR2 is SVGAGI. The J segment lost 8 bases and the V segment lost 6 bases, leaving 8 bases of the junction unmatched. This CDR3 comprises 14 residues. The CDR3 protein is CASSRSGGWYEQFF. The CDR3 region has the DNA TGTGCCAGCAGCCGAAGCGGGGGGTGGTATGAGCAGTTCTTC.

Concerning this clone: Different DNA sequences within this sample yield the same CDR3. The chain couples TRBV5-1 to TRBJ2-7; TRBD2 aligns across 12 bases. The CDR3 loop spans 15 amino acids. The trim removed 4 bases at V and 1 base at J, leaving 3 bases unmatched. From germline, CDR1 is SGHRS and CDR2 YFSETQ. CDR3: CASSTGTSGSYEQYF. The CDR3 DNA follows: TGCGCCAGCAGCACCGGGACTAGCGGGTCCTACGAGCAGTACTTC.